The source of this T cell receptor beta chain is a study of cytomegalovirus exposure and HLA in healthy donors. Study background: Unique TCR beta sequences numbering 117 million came from 190 million or so T cells in an earlier analysis.

13 Jbeta primers and 60 Vbeta primers were used for the PCR. Some clones are missing from TCRdb's copy, which holds only in-frame ones; the method was immunoSEQ multiplex PCR. Altogether 150,000 to 200,000 clones are present, 75% being singletons, with the ten largest covering 3%. Notes on this clone: Its antigen is not known.

Whole-study results and caveats: Most TCRs appeared rarely, but some public TCRs recurred in many donors. Later analysis demonstrated an association between a missense DCLRE1C variant and TCR beta V- and J-gene trimming.

The germline V gene has CDR1 SQVTM and CDR2 ANQGSEA. The CDR3 consists of 12 residues. With 7 bases removed from V and 1 base from J, the gap between germline ends came to 9 bases. This receptor was obtained from a woman aged 45 to 65 in good health and CMV-seropositive. Material for sequencing was PBMCs. V gene TRBV29-1 combines with J gene TRBJ2-3; D call uncertain. CDR3 amino acids: CSATVGTDTQYF. CDR3 sequence (DNA): TGCAGCGCCACGGTGGGCACAGATACGCAGTATTTT.